The clone carrying this T cell receptor beta chain was seen just once. No antigen is known for it. The naive CD8 fraction comprised CD45RO-negative cells positively selected for CCR7 and excluded terminally differentiated effector memory CD45RA+ cells. The method was immunoSEQ multiplex PCR; TCRdb's version includes in-frame clones alone and lacks a portion of them. The table shows around 2,000,000 clones, with roughly 94% occurring only once. The record originates from a study of shared clonotypes between healthy human individuals. Overall study: Each donor's CD4 naive and CD4 memory cells filled three plates apiece, CD8 naive two, and CD8 memory one. Findings and limits, study-wide: Blood was the only sampled material, and tissue repertoires likely differ.

Unmatched junction bases numbered 13, after V lost 4 bases and J lost 3 bases. The CDR3 length is 18 residues. Germline CDR1 reads MNHGY; CDR2 reads SAAAGT. This clonotype was obtained from a man younger than 30 in good health. The sequenced material came from naive CD8+ T cells sorted from blood. The J gene is TRBJ2-3, the V gene TRBV6-8; 10 nucleotides line up with TRBD2. CDR3 amino acids: CASSLRPGLAVGTDTQYF. CDR3 sequence (DNA): TGTGCCAGCAGTTTACGACCAGGACTAGCGGTAGGGACAGATACGCAGTATTTT.